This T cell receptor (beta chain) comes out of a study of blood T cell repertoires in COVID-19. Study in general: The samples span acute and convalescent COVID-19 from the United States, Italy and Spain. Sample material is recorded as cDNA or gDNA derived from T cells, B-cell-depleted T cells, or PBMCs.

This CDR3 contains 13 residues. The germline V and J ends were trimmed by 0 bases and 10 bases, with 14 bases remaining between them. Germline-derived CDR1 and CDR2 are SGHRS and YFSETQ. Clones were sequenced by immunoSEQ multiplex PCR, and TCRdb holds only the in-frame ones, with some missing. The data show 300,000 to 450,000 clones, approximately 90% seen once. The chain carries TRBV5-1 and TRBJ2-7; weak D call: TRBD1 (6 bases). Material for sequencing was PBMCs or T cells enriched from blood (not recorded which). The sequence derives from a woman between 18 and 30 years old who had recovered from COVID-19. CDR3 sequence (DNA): TGCGCCAGCAGCTTGGAGGGACAAAGTGTTCAGTACTTC. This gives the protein CASSLEGQSVQYF. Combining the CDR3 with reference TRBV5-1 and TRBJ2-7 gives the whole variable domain KAGVTQTPRYLIKTRGQQVTLSCSPISGHRSVSWYQQTPGQGLQFLFEYFSETQRNKGNFPGRFSGRQFSNSRSEMNVSTLELGDSALYLCASSLEGQSVQYFGPGTRLTVT.